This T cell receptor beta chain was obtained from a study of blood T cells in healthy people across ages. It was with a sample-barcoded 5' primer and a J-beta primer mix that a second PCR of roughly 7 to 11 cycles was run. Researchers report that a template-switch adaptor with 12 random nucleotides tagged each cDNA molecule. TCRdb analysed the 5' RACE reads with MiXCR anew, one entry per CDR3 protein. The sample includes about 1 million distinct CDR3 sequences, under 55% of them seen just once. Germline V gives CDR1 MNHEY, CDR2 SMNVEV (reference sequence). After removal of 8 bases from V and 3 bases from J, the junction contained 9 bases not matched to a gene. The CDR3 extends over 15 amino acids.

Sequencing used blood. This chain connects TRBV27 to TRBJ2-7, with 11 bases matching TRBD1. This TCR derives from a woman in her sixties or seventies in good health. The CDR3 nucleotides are TGTGCCAGCCGACCAGGGACAGGGGGGTTCTACGAGCAGTACTTC. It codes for CASRPGTGGFYEQYF.